This T cell receptor beta chain was recorded in a study of blood T cells in healthy people across ages. For the study at large: Template switching picked up about one barcoded beta molecule for each two T cells. Study-wide points: Older age coincided with a roughly linear decline in TCR beta diversity per million T cells. Fewer expanded clones and more diversity marked long-lived versus aged donors.

Points on this clonotype: Antigen unknown.

A sample-barcoded 5' primer and a J-beta primer mix were used in a second PCR of roughly 7 to 12 cycles. MiXCR was run by TCRdb on the 5' RACE reads, yielding one entry per CDR3 protein. Altogether 700,000 to 900,000 distinct CDR3 sequences are present, roughly 24% being singletons, with the ten largest covering approximately 2.9%. The CDR3 is 16 residues long. Trimming stripped 3 bases from V and 3 bases from J, with 15 bases between. The germline V gene encodes CDR1 MDHEN and CDR2 SYDVKM. These data also formed part of another study, on T cells of mothers and their children. As that report states: Once extracted, all RNA went into cDNA synthesis at around 1.4 ug per 15 ul.

The source of this sequence is a boy between 5 and 17 years old in good health. Specimen: blood. The chain carries TRBV28 and TRBJ2-4; tentative D call: TRBD2 (6 bases). This CDR3 reads CASSFALAGVKNIQYF. The CDR3 nucleotides are TGTGCCAGCAGTTTTGCACTAGCCGGAGTCAAAAACATTCAGTACTTC.